This T cell receptor (beta chain) was profiled in a study of blood T cell repertoires in COVID-19. Sequencing used immunoSEQ multiplex PCR; TCRdb keeps in-frame clones, though not all of them. The sample carries tens of thousands of clones, around 84% recorded once. The TCR comes from a human donor with active COVID-19. The donor label of this sample is uncertain. The source material was peripheral blood.

Here the CDR3 reads CASSLGATDTQYF. The CDR3 nucleotides are TGTGCCAGCAGCTTGGGGGCCACAGATACGCAGTATTTT. J is TRBJ2-3 and V is TRBV7-3; possibly TRBD1 for D (6 bases). There are 13 residues in the CDR3. The V end was cut by 3 bases, the J end by 2 bases, with 6 bases between. Germline V gene sequence: CDR1 SGHTA, CDR2 FQGTGA.